The 25 T cell receptor beta chains below come from one sample, sequenced in a study of monozygotic twins with inflammatory bowel disease. No DNA is given; TCRdb re-called the 5' RACE reads and lists each CDR3 protein once. The sample holds more than 120,000 distinct CDR3 sequences. The sample comprised blood. The receptors were gathered from a human donor with ulcerative colitis or Crohn's disease, or a healthy co-twin of an affected twin (not recorded which).

This sequence joins TRBV19 and TRBJ2-1; TCRdb proposes TRBD2, but this gene call is untestable without DNA. Germline V CDR1 and CDR2: LNHDA, SQIVND (reference sequence). The CDR3 extends over 15 amino acids. CDR3 loop: CASSPTSGGDYEQFF.

The chain uses TRBV20-1 and TRBJ1-1. The CDR3 has 11 amino acids. CDR1 DFQATT and CDR2 SNEGSKA come from the germline V gene (reference sequence). This CDR3 is CSRTGNTEAFF.

This chain joins TRBV5-1 and TRBJ2-5. This CDR3 has 13 amino acids. Germline loops: CDR1 SGHRS, CDR2 YFSETQ. The CDR3 region is CASSLAVQETQYF.

The rearrangement links TRBV7-8 to TRBJ2-5; TCRdb's D call, TRBD2, is unchecked because there is no DNA. CDR1 and CDR2 from the germline V gene are SGHVS and FQNEAQ. The CDR3 runs 16 residues. CDR3 sequence reads: CASSELKGYRQETQYF.

This rearrangement joins TRBV7-2 to TRBJ2-3; TCRdb lists TRBD1, though no DNA is available to test this call. Germline-derived CDR1 and CDR2 are SGHTA and FQGNSA. The CDR3 sequence is 13 residues long. The CDR3 reads CASRSQGTDTQYF. The whole variable domain, filled in from reference TRBV7-2 and TRBJ2-3, reads GAGVSQSPSNKVTEKGKDVELRCDPISGHTALYWYRQSLGQGLEFLIYFQGNSAPDKSGLPSDRFSAERTGGSVSTLTIQRTQQEDSAVYLCASRSQGTDTQYFGPGTRLTVL.

The rearrangement joins TRBV11-2 to TRBJ2-2; TCRdb outputs TRBD1, but without DNA this stays unchecked. CDR3 length: 18 residues. CDR1 is SGHAT and CDR2 is FQNNGV in the germline V gene. The CDR3 sequence is CASSFNRMRGSNTGELFF. The entire variable domain, with the rest obtained from reference TRBV11-2 and TRBJ2-2, is as follows: EAGVAQSPRYKIIEKRQSVAFWCNPISGHATLYWYQQILGQGPKLLIQFQNNGVVDDSQLPKDRFSAERLKGVDSTLKIQPAKLEDSAVYLCASSFNRMRGSNTGELFFGEGSRLTVL.

The V and J genes are TRBV7-2 and TRBJ2-1; no DNA is available, so the TRBD1 call from TCRdb remains unchecked. The V gene's germline CDR1 is SGHTA and CDR2 FQGNSA. CDR3 size: 15 residues. Here the CDR3 reads CASSPGLSSYNEQFF.

The rearrangement links TRBV20-1 to TRBJ2-7; the TCRdb D gene call, TRBD1, has no DNA to confirm it. This CDR3 is built from 15 residues. The germline V gene has CDR1 DFQATT and CDR2 SNEGSKA (reference sequence). This CDR3 reads CSAIKKGGDGNEQYF.

The chain joins TRBV5-4 to TRBJ1-6; TCRdb names TRBD1, which stays unverified in the absence of DNA. CDR1 and CDR2 from the germline V gene are SGHNT and YYREEE (reference sequence). CDR3 length: 13 residues. The CDR3 reads CASSPVGDSPLHF.

The V call is TRBV6-1, the J call TRBJ1-6; TCRdb returns TRBD1, unconfirmable since there is no DNA. This CDR3 spans 18 amino acids. Germline assignment: CDR1 MNHNS and CDR2 SASEGT. CDR3 sequence reads: CASRQGMDSISYNSPLHF.

This chain's CDR3 is CASSLRGRQESSYNSPLHF. The J gene is TRBJ1-6, the V gene TRBV5-1; TCRdb's D call of TRBD1 is untestable without DNA. The CDR3 has 19 residues. Germline loops: CDR1 SGHRS, CDR2 YFSETQ.

This rearrangement joins TRBV29-1 to TRBJ2-5; TCRdb proposes TRBD1, but this gene call is untestable without DNA. Germline lookup yields CDR1 SQVTM and CDR2 ANQGSEA. The CDR3 contains 12 residues. The CDR3 protein is CSVTGTQETQYF.

V and J are TRBV5-1 and TRBJ2-7. There are 13 residues in the CDR3. CDR1 is SGHRS and CDR2 is YFSETQ in the germline V gene. This chain's CDR3 is CASSSVESHEQYF.

The chain carries TRBV4-3 and TRBJ1-1; TCRdb's D call, TRBD1, is unchecked because there is no DNA. The CDR3 loop spans 16 amino acids. Per the germline V gene, CDR1 is LGHNA and CDR2 is YSLEER. CDR3 region: CASSHLTGGVDTEAFF.

This sequence joins TRBV7-3 and TRBJ2-5; TCRdb indicates TRBD1, and absent DNA this call remains unverified. Germline loops: CDR1 SGHTA, CDR2 FQGTGA. The CDR3 covers 15 residues. CDR3 residues: CASSPGNRMGETQYF.

The genes are TRBV10-2 and TRBJ1-6; TCRdb outputs TRBD1, but without DNA this stays unchecked. The CDR3 loop spans 13 amino acids. From germline, CDR1 is WSHSY and CDR2 SAAADI. CDR3 protein: CASSEAGISPLHF.

The V and J genes are TRBV12-3 or TRBV12-4 and TRBJ2-1; the TCRdb call, TRBD2, lacks DNA for checking. This CDR3 has 17 amino acids. CDR3 sequence reads: CASSLRWGTRSYNEQFF.

This sequence joins TRBV5-6 and TRBJ2-5. Germline-derived CDR1 and CDR2 are SGHDT and YYEEEE. The CDR3 has 13 amino acids. The CDR3 region is CASSLNTEETQYF.

This chain joins TRBV15 and TRBJ2-5; TCRdb lists TRBD1, though no DNA is available to test this call. The germline V gene has CDR1 LNHNV and CDR2 YYDKDF (reference sequence). The CDR3 spans 16 residues. The CDR3 protein is CATSREATHLMVAQYF.

The chain has TRBV4-1 and TRBJ1-6; lacking DNA, the TRBD1 call made by TCRdb goes unchecked. Germline CDR1 and CDR2: MGHRA and YSYEKL. The CDR3 covers 14 residues. The CDR3 sequence is CASRLTGNNSPLHF.

The CDR3 region is CASSLVGTMYNEQFF. V gene TRBV5-1 combines with J gene TRBJ2-1; TCRdb selects TRBD2, and the lack of DNA leaves this call unchecked. CDR3 length: 15 residues. The germline V gene encodes CDR1 SGHRS and CDR2 YFSETQ. The whole variable domain, remainder taken from reference TRBV5-1 and TRBJ2-1, is KAGVTQTPRYLIKTRGQQVTLSCSPISGHRSVSWYQQTPGQGLQFLFEYFSETQRNKGNFPGRFSGRQFSNSRSEMNVSTLELGDSALYLCASSLVGTMYNEQFFGPGTRLTVL.

The chain combines TRBV5-6 with TRBJ1-1. CDR3 size: 14 residues. Per the germline V gene, CDR1 is SGHDT and CDR2 is YYEEEE. CDR3 region: CASRFQRTNTEAFF.

The rearrangement joins TRBV10-3 to TRBJ1-6. This CDR3 comprises 17 residues. In germline, CDR1 is ENHRY, CDR2 SYGVKD. The CDR3 protein is CAISYPTSAGYNSPLHF.

The rearrangement uses TRBV18 and TRBJ2-3. Germline V gives CDR1 KGHSH, CDR2 LQKENI. The CDR3 loop spans 14 amino acids. This CDR3 is CASSPPSPRGTQYF.

The chain joins TRBV20-1 to TRBJ1-4. The CDR3 has 13 amino acids. Germline assignment: CDR1 DFQATT and CDR2 SNEGSKA (reference sequence). The CDR3: CSASSPTNEKLFF.